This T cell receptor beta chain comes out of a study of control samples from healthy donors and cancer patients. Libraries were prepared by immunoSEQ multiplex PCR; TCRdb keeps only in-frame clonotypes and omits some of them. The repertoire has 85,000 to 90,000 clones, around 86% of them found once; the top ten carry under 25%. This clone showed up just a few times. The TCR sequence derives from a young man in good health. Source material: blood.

This CDR3 is CASSLSALNTEAFF. The CDR3 DNA follows: TGTGCCAGCAGTTTGTCGGCTTTGAACACTGAAGCTTTCTTT. The rearrangement joins TRBV27 to TRBJ1-1, with unresolved D. The V end lost 3 bases, the J end lost 0 bases, and 8 bases lay between the germline ends. Germline V lookup: CDR1 MNHEY, CDR2 SMNVEV (reference sequence). The CDR3 is 14 residues long.